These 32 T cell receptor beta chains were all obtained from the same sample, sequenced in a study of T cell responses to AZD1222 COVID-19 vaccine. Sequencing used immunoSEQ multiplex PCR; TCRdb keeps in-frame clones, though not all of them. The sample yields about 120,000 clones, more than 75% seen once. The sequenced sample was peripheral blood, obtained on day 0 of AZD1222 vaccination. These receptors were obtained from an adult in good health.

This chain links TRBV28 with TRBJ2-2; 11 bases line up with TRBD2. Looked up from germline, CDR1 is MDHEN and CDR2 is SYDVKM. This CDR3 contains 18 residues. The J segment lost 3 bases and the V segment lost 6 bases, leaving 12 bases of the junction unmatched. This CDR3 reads CASSPTKLAGAHTGELFF. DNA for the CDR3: TGTGCCAGCAGCCCTACCAAACTAGCGGGAGCACACACCGGGGAGCTGTTTTTT. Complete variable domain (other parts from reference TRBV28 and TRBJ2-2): DVKVTQSSRYLVKRTGEKVFLECVQDMDHENMFWYRQDPGLGLRLIYFSYDVKMKEKGDIPEGYSVSREKKERFSLILESASTNQTSMYLCASSPTKLAGAHTGELFFGEGSRLTVL.

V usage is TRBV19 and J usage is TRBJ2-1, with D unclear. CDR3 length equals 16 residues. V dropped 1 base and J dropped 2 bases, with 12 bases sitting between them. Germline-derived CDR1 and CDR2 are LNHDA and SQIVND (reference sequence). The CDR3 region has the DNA TGTGCCAGTAGTATAGGCCGGGCGGTTCCCTACAATGAGCAGTTCTTC. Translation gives CASSIGRAVPYNEQFF. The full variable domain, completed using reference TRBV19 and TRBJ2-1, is DGGITQSPKYLFRKEGQNVTLSCEQNLNHDAMYWYRQDPGQGLRLIYYSQIVNDFQKGDIAEGYSVSREKKESFPLTVTSAQKNPTAFYLCASSIGRAVPYNEQFFGPGTRLTVL.

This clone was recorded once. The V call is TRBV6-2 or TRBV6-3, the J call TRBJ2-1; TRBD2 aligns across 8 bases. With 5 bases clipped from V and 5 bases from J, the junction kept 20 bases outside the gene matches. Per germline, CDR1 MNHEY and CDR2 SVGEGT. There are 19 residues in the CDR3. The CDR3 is CASSPNLESGGPFHNEQFF. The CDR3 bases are TGTGCCAGCAGTCCAAATCTTGAGAGCGGGGGCCCTTTTCACAATGAGCAGTTCTTC.

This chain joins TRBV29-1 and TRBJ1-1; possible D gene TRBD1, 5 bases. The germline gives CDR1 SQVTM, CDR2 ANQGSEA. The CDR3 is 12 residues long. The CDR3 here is CGGNNWNTEAFF. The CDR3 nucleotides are TGCGGGGGGAATAATTGGAACACTGAAGCTTTCTTT.

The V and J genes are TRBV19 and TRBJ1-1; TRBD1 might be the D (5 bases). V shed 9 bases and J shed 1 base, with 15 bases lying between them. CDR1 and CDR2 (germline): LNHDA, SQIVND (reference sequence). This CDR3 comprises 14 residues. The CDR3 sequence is CASLRRGWNTEAFF. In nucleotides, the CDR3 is TGTGCCAGCCTCAGGCGGGGCTGGAACACTGAAGCTTTCTTT.

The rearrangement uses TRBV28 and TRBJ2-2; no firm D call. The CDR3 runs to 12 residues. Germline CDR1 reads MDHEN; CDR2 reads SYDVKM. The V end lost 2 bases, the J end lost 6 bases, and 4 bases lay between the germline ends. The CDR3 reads CASSLAPGELFF. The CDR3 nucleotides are TGTGCCAGCAGTTTAGCTCCCGGGGAGCTGTTTTTT.

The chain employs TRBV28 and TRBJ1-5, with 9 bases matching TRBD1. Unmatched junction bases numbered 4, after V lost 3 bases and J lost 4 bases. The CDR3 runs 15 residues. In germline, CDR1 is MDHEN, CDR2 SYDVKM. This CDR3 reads CASSFLGTGNQPQHF. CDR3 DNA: TGTGCCAGCAGTTTCCTCGGGACAGGGAATCAGCCCCAGCATTTT.

The CDR3 sequence: CASSPGQVYEQYF. CDR3 nucleotides: TGTGCCAGCTCACCGGGACAGGTCTACGAGCAGTACTTC. This sequence joins TRBV18 and TRBJ2-7; 8 bases fit TRBD1. The germline V gene encodes CDR1 KGHSH and CDR2 LQKENI. Trimming removed 3 bases from V and 3 bases from J; junction bases left unmatched: 1. The CDR3 has 13 amino acids.

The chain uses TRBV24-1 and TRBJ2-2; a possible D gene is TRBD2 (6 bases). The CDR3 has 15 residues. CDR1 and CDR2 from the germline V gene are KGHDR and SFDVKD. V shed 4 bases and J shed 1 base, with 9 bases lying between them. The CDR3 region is CATSDYGRNTGELFF. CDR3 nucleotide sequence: TGTGCCACCAGTGACTACGGGAGGAACACCGGGGAGCTGTTTTTT.

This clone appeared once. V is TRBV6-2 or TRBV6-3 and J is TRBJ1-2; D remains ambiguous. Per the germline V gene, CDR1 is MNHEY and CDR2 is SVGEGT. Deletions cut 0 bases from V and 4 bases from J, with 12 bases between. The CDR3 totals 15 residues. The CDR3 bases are TGTGCCAGCAGTTACTCGGTCCCCCAAAGCTATGGCTACACCTTC. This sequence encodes CASSYSVPQSYGYTF.

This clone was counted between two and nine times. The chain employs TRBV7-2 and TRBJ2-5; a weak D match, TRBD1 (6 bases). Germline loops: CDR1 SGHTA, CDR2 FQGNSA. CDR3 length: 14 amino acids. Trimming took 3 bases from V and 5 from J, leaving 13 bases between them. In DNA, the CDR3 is TGTGCCAGCAGCTTCAGGGGCTACGGGGAGACCCAGTACTTC. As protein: CASSFRGYGETQYF.

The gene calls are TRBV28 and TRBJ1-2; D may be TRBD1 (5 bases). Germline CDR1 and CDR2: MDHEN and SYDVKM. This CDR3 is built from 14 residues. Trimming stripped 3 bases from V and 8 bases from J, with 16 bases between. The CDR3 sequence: CASSFGTAGMGYTF. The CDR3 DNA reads TGTGCCAGCAGTTTCGGGACGGCCGGTATGGGCTACACCTTC.

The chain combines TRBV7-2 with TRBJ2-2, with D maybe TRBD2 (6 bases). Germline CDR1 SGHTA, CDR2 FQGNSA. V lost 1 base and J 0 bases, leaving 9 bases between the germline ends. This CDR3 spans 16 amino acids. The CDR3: CASSLVTGANTGELFF. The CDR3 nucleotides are TGTGCCAGCAGCTTAGTCACGGGGGCGAACACCGGGGAGCTGTTTTTT.

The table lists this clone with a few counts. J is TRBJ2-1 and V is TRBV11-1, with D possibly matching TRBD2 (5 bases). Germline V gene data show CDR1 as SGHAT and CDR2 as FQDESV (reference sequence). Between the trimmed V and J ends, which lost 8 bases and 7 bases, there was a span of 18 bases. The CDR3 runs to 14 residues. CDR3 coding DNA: TGTGCCAGCCAAGGATCGCCACCGGGGAATGAGCAGTTCTTC. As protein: CASQGSPPGNEQFF.

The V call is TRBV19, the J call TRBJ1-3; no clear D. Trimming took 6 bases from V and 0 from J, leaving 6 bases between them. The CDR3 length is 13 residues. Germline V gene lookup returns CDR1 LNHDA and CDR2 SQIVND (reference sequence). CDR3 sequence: CASSPGSGNTIYF. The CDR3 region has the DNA TGTGCCAGTAGCCCCGGCTCTGGAAACACCATATATTTT.

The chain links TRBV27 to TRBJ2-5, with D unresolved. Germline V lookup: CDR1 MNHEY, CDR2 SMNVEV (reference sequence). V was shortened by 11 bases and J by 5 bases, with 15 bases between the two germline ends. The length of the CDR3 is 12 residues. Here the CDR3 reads CAEPTRVETQYF. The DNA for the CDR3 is TGTGCCGAACCGACGCGCGTGGAGACCCAGTACTTC.

Here the CDR3 DNA reads TGTGCCAGCAGCAAAAAGGGACTAGGTCTAGTGTATTTT. As protein: CASSKKGLGLVYF. This chain uses TRBV7-9 with TRBJ2-3, with 8 bases that match TRBD2. Trimming at V came to 5 bases and at J to 14 bases, leaving 12 bases not matched to a gene. The CDR3 runs to 13 residues. Germline CDR1 and CDR2: SEHNR and FQNEAQ (reference sequence).

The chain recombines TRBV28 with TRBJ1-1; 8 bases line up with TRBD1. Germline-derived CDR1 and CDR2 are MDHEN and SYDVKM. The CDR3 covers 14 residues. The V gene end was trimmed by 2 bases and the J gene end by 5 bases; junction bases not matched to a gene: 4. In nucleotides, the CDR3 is TGTGCCAGCAGTTTACTCAGGGGGCGTACTGAAGCTTTCTTT. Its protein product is CASSLLRGRTEAFF.

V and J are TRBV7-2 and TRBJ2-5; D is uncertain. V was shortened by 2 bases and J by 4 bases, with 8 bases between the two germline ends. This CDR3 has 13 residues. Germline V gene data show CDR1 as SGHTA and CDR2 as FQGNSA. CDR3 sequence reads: CASSLTRVETQYF. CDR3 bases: TGTGCCAGCAGCTTAACACGGGTAGAGACCCAGTACTTC.

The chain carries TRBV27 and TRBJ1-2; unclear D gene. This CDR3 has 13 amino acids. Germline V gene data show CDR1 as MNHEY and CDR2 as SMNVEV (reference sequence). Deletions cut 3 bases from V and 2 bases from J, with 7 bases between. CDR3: CASSFRANYGYTF. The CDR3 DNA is TGTGCCAGCAGTTTCCGGGCCAACTATGGCTACACCTTC.

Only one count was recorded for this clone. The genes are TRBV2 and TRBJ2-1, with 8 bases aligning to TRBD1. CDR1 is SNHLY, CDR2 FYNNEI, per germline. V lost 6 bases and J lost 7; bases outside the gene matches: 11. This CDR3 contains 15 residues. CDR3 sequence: CASRQDRESYNEQFF. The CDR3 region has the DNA TGTGCCAGCAGGCAGGACAGGGAATCGTATAATGAGCAGTTCTTC.

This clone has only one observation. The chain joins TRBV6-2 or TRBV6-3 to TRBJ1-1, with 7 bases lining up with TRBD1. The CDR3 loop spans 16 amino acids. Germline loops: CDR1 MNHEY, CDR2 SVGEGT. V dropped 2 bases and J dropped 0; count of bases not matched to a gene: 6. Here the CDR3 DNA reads TGTGCCAGCAGTTACCGGAACAGGGGCCTGAACACTGAAGCTTTCTTT. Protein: CASSYRNRGLNTEAFF.

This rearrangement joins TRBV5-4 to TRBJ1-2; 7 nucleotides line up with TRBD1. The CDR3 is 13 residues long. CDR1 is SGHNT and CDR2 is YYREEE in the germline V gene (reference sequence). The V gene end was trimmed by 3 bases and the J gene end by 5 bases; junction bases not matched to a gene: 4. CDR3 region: CASSSQQGYGYTF. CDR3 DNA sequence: TGTGCCAGCAGCTCACAACAGGGGTATGGCTACACCTTC. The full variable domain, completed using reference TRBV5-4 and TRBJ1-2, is ETGVTQSPTHLIKTRGQQVTLRCSSQSGHNTVSWYQQALGQGPQFIFQYYREEENGRGNFPPRFSGLQFPNYSSELNVNALELDDSALYLCASSSQQGYGYTFGSGTRLTVV.

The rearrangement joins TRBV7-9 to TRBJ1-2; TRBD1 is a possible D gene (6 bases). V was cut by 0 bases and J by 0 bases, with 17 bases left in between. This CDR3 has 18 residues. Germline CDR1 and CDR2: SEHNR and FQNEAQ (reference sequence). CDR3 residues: CASSLAGTPAVPNYGYTF. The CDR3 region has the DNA TGTGCCAGCAGCTTAGCCGGGACACCTGCAGTCCCTAACTATGGCTACACCTTC.

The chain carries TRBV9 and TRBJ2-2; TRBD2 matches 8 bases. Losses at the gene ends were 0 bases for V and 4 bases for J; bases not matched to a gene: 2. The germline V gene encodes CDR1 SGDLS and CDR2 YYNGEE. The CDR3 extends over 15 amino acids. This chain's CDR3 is CASSVASGSTGELFF. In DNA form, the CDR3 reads TGTGCCAGCAGCGTAGCTAGCGGGTCCACCGGGGAGCTGTTTTTT.

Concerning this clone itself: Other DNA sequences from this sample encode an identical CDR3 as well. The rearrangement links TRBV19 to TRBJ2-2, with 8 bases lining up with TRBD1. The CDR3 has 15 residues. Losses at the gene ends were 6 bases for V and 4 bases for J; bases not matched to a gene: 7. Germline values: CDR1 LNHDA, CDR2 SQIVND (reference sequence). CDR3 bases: TGTGCCAGTAGCCCGGACAGGGCCTTCACCGGGGAGCTGTTTTTT. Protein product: CASSPDRAFTGELFF.

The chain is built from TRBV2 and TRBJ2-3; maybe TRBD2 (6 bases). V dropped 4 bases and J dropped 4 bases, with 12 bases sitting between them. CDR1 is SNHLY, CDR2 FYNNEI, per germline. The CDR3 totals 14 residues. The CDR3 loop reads CASSVRRDADTQYF. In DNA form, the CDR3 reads TGTGCCAGCAGTGTACGGCGGGATGCAGATACGCAGTATTTT.

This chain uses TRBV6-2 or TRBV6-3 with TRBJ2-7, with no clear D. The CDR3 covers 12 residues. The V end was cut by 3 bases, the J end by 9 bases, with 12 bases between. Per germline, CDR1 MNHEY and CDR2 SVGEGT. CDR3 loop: CASSYPTPGQYF. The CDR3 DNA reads TGTGCCAGCAGTTATCCGACCCCGGGGCAGTACTTC.

The CDR3 region is CASSQDPGSADTQYF. As DNA, the CDR3 is TGTGCCAGCAGCCAAGATCCGGGGTCGGCAGATACGCAGTATTTT. J is TRBJ2-3 and V is TRBV4-2; tentative D call: TRBD2 (5 bases). Trimming shortened V by 0 bases and J by 4 bases, and 11 bases separated the two germline ends. The CDR3 covers 15 residues. Germline CDR1 and CDR2: LGHNA and YNFKEQ.

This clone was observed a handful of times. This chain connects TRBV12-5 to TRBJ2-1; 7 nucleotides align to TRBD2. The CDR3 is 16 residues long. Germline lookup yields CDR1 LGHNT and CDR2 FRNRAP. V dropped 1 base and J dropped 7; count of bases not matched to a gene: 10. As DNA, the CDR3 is TGTGCTAGTGGTTTGGCCGGGACGGGGGGTAGGAATGAGCAGTTCTTC. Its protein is CASGLAGTGGRNEQFF. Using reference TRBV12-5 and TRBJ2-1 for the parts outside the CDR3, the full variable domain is DARVTQTPRHKVTEMGQEVTMRCQPILGHNTVFWYRQTMMQGLELLAYFRNRAPLDDSGMPKDRFSAEMPDATLATLKIQPSEPRDSAVYFCASGLAGTGGRNEQFFGPGTRLTVL.

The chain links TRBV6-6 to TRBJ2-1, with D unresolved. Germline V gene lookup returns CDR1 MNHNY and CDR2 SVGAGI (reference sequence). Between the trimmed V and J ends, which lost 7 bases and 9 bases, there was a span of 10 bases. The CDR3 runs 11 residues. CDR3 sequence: CASTYAGEQFF. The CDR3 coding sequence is TGTGCCAGCACATACGCCGGTGAGCAGTTCTTC.

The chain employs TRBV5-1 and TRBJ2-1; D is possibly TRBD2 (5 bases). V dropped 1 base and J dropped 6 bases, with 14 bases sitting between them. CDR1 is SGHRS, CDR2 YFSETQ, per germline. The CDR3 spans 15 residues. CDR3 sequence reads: CASSLSPSLINEQFF. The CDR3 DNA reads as TGCGCCAGCAGCTTGTCTCCTAGCCTTATCAATGAGCAGTTCTTC.